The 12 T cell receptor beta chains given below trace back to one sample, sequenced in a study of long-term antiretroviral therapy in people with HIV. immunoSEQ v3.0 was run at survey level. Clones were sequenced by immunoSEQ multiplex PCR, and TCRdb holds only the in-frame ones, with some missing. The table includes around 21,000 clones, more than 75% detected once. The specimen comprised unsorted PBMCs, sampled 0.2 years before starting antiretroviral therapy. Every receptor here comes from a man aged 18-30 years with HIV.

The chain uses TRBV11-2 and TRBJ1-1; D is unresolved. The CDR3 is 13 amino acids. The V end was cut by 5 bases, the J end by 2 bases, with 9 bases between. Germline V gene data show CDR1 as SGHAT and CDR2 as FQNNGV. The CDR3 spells CASSRDHNTEAFF. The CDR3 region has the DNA TGTGCCAGCAGCCGAGACCATAACACTGAAGCTTTCTTT.

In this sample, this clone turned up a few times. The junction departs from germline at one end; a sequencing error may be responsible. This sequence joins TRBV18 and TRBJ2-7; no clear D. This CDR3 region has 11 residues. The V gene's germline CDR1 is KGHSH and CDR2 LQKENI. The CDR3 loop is CASGPSDEQYF. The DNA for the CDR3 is TGTGCCAGCGGCCCCTCCGACGAGCAGTACTTC.

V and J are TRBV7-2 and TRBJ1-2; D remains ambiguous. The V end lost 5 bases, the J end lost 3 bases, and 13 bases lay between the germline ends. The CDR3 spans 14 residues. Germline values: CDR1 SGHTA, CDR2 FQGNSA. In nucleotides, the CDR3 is TGTGCCAGCAGCCTCGTCCGGTCTGACTATGGCTACACCTTC. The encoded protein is CASSLVRSDYGYTF.

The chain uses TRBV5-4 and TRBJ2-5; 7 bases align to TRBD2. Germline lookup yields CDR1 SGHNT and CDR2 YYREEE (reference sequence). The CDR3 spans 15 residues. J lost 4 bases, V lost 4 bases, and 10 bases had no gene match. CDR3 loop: CASSQKAGRGETQYF. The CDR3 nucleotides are TGTGCCAGCAGCCAGAAAGCGGGACGAGGAGAGACCCAGTACTTC.

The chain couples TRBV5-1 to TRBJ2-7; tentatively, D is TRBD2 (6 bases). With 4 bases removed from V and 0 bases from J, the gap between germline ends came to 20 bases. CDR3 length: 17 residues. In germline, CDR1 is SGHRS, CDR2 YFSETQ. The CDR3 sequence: CASSRDSEAINSYEQYF. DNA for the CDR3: TGCGCCAGCAGCCGGGACTCAGAAGCGATCAACTCCTACGAGCAGTACTTC. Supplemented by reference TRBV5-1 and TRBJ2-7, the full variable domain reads KAGVTQTPRYLIKTRGQQVTLSCSPISGHRSVSWYQQTPGQGLQFLFEYFSETQRNKGNFPGRFSGRQFSNSRSEMNVSTLELGDSALYLCASSRDSEAINSYEQYFGPGTRLTVT.

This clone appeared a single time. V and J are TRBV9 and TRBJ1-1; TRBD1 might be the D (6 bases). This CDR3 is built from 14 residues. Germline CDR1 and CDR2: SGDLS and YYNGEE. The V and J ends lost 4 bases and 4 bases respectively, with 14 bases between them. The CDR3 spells CASSLGGGTTEAFF. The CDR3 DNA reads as TGTGCCAGCAGCCTGGGGGGCGGAACCACTGAAGCTTTCTTT. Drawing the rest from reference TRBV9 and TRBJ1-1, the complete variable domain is DSGVTQTPKHLITATGQRVTLRCSPRSGDLSVYWYQQSLDQGLQFLIQYYNGEERAKGNILERFSAQQFPDLHSELNLSSLELGDSALYFCASSLGGGTTEAFFGQGTRLTVV.

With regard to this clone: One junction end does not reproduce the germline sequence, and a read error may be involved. The DNA for the CDR3 is TGTGCTAGCAGAAACCCGGGACAGGGGAAACTAAATCAGCCCCAGCATTTT. Translated: CASRNPGQGKLNQPQHF. The rearrangement joins TRBV7-7 to TRBJ1-5; 10 bases match TRBD1. Germline V gene lookup returns CDR1 SSHAT and CDR2 FNYEAQ (reference sequence). This CDR3 has 17 amino acids.

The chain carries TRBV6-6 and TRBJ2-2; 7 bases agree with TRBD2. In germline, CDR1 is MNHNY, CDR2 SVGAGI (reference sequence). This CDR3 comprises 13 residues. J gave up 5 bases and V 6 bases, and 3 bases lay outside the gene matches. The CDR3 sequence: CASRRGSTGELFF. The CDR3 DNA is TGTGCCAGCAGGCGGGGGAGTACCGGGGAGCTGTTTTTT.

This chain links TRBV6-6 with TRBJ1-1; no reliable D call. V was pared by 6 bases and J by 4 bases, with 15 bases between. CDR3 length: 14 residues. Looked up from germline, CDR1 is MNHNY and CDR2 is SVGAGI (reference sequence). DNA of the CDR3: TGTGCCAGCAGCACCGTTTCTAAGGGCACTGAAGCTTTCTTT. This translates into CASSTVSKGTEAFF.

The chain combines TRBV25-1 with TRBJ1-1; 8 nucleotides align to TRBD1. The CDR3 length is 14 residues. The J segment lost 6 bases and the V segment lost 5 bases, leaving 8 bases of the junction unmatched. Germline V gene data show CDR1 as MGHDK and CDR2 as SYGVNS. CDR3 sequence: CASSFTGGVPEAFF. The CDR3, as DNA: TGTGCCAGCAGTTTTACAGGGGGTGTACCTGAAGCTTTCTTT.

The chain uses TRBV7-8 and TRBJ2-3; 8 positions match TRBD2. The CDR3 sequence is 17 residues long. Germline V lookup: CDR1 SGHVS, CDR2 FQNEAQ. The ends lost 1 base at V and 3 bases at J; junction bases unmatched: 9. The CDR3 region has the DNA TGTGCCAGCAGCTTAGGGATCGGGGGGGTAACAACAGATACGCAGTATTTT. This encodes CASSLGIGGVTTDTQYF.

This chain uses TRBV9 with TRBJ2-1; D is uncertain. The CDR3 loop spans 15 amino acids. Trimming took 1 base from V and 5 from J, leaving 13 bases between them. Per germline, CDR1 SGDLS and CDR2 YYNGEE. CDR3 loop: CASSVKATVNNEQFF. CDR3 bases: TGTGCCAGCAGCGTAAAAGCTACGGTAAACAATGAGCAGTTCTTC.